This T cell receptor (beta chain) appears in the sequencing data of a study of control samples from healthy donors and cancer patients. Produced via immunoSEQ multiplex PCR; TCRdb's table is partial and in-frame only. The table has around 140,000 clones, roughly 89% seen once. This CDR3 is 11 amino acids long. Germline CDR1 and CDR2: GTSNPN and SVGIG (reference sequence). V dropped 1 base and J dropped 11 bases, with 6 bases sitting between them. The sample was blood. This sequence joins TRBV30 and TRBJ1-6, with D unresolved. The sequence came from a man aged 18 to 30 in good health. CDR3 coding DNA: TGTGCCTGGAGTGGGGCCACACCCCTCCACTTT. Encoded protein: CAWSGATPLHF.